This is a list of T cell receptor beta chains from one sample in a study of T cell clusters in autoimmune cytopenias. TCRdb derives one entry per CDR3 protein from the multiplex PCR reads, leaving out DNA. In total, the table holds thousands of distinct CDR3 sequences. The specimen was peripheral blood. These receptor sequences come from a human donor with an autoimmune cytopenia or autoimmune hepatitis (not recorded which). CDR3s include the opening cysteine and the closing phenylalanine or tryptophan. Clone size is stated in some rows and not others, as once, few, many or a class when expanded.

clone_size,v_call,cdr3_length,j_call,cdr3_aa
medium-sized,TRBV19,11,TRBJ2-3,CASTSTDTQYF
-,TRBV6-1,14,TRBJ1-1,CASSEGTLNTEAFF
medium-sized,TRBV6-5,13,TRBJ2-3,CASRVSGRDTQYF
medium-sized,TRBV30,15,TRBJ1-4,CAWSGTGPTNEKLFF
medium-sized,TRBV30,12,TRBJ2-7,CAWSWSRAEQYF
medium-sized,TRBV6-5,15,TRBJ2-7,CASSYNGQGAYEQYF
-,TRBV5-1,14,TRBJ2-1,CASRGAFAYNEQFF
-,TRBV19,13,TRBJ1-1,CAVGQTMNTEAFF
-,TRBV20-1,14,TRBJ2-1,CSAPRGQVYNEQFF
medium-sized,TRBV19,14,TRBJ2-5,CASSVQTGTETQYF
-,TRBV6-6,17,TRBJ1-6,CASSDTGQSSYNSPLHF
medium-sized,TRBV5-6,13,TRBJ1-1,CASSLRQNTEAFF
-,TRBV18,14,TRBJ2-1,CASSPRGGVAEQFF
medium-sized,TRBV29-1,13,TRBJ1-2,CSVWGTENYGYTF
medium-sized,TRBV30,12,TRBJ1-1,CAWSDPYTEAFF
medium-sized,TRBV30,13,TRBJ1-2,CAWSRGLGYGYTF
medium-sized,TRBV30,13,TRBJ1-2,CAGGTGANYGYTF
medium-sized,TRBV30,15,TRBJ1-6,CAWSVRGSYNSPLHF
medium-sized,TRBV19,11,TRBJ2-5,CATGQQETQYF
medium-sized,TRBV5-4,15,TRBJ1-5,CASSLGGGQGQPQHF
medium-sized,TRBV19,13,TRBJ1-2,CASSGRANYGYTF
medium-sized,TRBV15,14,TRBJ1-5,CATSRDRGNQPQHF
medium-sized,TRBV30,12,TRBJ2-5,CAWSQVGETQYF
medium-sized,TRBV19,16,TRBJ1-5,CASSIYGSLVDQPQHF
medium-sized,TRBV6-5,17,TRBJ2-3,CASRMFGGGASTDTQYF
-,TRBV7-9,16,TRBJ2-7,CASPVVRIRFCYEQYF
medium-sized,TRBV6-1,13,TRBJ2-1,CASAGTSYNEQFF
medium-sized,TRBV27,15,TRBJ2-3,CASSARTGGGDTQYF
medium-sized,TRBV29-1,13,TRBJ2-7,CSVGTGEDGEQYF
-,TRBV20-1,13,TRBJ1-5,CSAREGGDQPQHF
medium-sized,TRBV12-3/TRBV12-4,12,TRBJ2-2,CASSFNTGELFF
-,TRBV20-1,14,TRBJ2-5,CSAVGSTAEETQYF
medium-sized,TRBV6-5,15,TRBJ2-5,CASSYSGQIQETQYF